The entry below describes one TCR beta chain. The sample comes from a study of blood T cell repertoires in COVID-19. In the study overall: Whether acute or convalescent, the COVID-19 samples came from the United States, Italy and Spain. PBMCs, B-cell-depleted T cells, or T cells were the source of the cDNA or gDNA that made up the material.

In the authors' workflow: Amplifying reference gene primers gave estimates of nucleated cell counts. Measured with immunoSEQ multiplex PCR; TCRdb has only the in-frame clones, and not every one. That table furnishes V, J and clone size, whereas the DNA furnished D and trimming. Of approximately 75,000 clones listed, around 83% are singletons. CDR1 and CDR2 from the germline V gene are DFQATT and SNEGSKA (reference sequence). The CDR3 is 11 residues long. V shed 6 bases and J shed 2 bases, with 8 bases lying between them. Sequencing was done on a sample of peripheral blood. The rearrangement joins TRBV20-1 to TRBJ2-7; weak D call: TRBD2 (5 bases). The clonotype was recovered from a woman aged 50 to 65 with acute or convalescent COVID-19. The DNA of the CDR3 is TGCAGTGCCGTCGGGGCCTACGAGCAGTACTTC. This encodes CSAVGAYEQYF.